This TCR beta chain is drawn from a study of blood T cells in healthy people across ages. Study findings and constraints: The lack of PBMC sorting stopped any conclusive naive versus antigen-experienced comparison.

Next came a second PCR, run for about 6 to 11 cycles, which used a sample-barcoded 5' primer along with a J-beta primer mix. TCRdb reprocessed the 5' RACE reads via MiXCR and lists one record per CDR3 protein. The table includes about 1.4 million distinct CDR3 sequences, almost 60% detected once. There were healthy Caucasian individuals from Russia, aged roughly 6 to 100, serving as donors. In this sample, this clonotype turned up once. Its antigen is unknown. Source material: blood. The TCR originated in a man aged 18 to 29 in good health.

This CDR3 reads CASSGTRNQPQHF. CDR3 in DNA: TGTGCCAGCAGCGGGACCCGCAATCAGCCCCAGCATTTT. The rearrangement joins TRBV2 to TRBJ1-5, with D possibly TRBD1 on 5 matching bases. The CDR3 has 13 residues. CDR1 is SNHLY, CDR2 FYNNEI, per germline. Trimming took off 6 bases at V and 2 bases at J, with 8 bases between the two ends.